This T cell receptor (beta chain) originates from a study of blood T cell repertoires in COVID-19. The authors' processing: Amplification of reference gene primers was used by the study to estimate nucleated cell counts. Data came from immunoSEQ multiplex PCR; TCRdb stores just in-frame clones and leaves some out. The V and J calls and clone size were taken over from that table, and D and trimming were inferred from the DNA. The sample lists 50,000 to 80,000 clones, around 89% occurring once. Participants, roughly 18 to 100 years old, spanned around 25 US areas. The V end was cut by 3 bases, the J end by 1 base, with 10 bases between. The CDR3 contains 14 residues. The germline CDR1 and CDR2 sequences are WNHNN and SYGVQD (reference sequence).

Sequenced sample: PBMCs or T cells enriched from blood (not recorded which). This receptor was identified in a woman aged 40-49 years who had recovered from COVID-19. This chain connects TRBV10-1 to TRBJ2-7; D remains unclear. This CDR3 reads CASSDRQGSYEQYF. The CDR3 coding sequence is TGCGCCAGCAGTGACAGACAAGGTTCCTACGAGCAGTACTTC.